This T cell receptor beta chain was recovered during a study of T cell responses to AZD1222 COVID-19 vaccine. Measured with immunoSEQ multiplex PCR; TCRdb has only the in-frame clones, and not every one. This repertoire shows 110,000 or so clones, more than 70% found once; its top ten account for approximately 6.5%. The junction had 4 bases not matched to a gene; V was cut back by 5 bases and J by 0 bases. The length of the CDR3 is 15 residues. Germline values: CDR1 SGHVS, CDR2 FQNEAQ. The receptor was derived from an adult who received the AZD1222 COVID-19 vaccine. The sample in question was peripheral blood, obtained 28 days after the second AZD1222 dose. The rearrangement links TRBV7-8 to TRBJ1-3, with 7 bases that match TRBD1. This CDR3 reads CASSLTGTSGNTIYF. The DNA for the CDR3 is TGTGCCAGCAGCCTGACAGGGACCTCTGGAAACACCATATATTTT.